Shown below are 11 T cell receptor beta chains from a single sample sequenced in a study of identical twins. TCRdb used MiXCR to reprocess the 5' RACE reads, holding one entry per CDR3 protein. Of fewer than 650,000 distinct CDR3 sequences in the sample, more than 9% were seen once. The data also belong to a second study, concerning yellow fever vaccine responses in identical twins.

The sequencing input was PBMCs. All receptors derive from a young woman in good health.

This chain joins TRBV29-1 and TRBJ2-7; TRBD1 agrees at 8 bases. CDR1 is SQVTM and CDR2 is ANQGSEA in the germline V gene. There are 13 residues in the CDR3. V was clipped by 6 bases and J by 0 bases; unmatched bases: 4. In DNA form, the CDR3 reads TGCAGCGTACCGGGACAGGACTCCTACGAGCAGTACTTC. Protein: CSVPGQDSYEQYF.

The table lists this clonotype with many counts. The V gene is TRBV9, the J gene TRBJ2-3, with TRBD1 as a possible D gene (6 bases). Trimming cost V 0 bases and J 4 bases, with 12 bases left between them. Germline assignment: CDR1 SGDLS and CDR2 YYNGEE. The CDR3 sequence is 15 residues long. In DNA, the CDR3 is TGTGCCAGCAGCGTAGTTGGGGGCGTGTCAGATACGCAGTATTTT. Its translation is CASSVVGGVSDTQYF. Complete variable domain (other parts from reference TRBV9 and TRBJ2-3): DSGVTQTPKHLITATGQRVTLRCSPRSGDLSVYWYQQSLDQGLQFLIQYYNGEERAKGNILERFSAQQFPDLHSELNLSSLELGDSALYFCASSVVGGVSDTQYFGPGTRLTVL.

This clonotype was recorded many times. The chain uses TRBV2 and TRBJ2-1; D possibly corresponds to TRBD1 (6 bases). The CDR3 length is 12 residues. Trimming removed 3 bases from V and 8 bases from J, with 8 bases in between. Germline V lookup: CDR1 SNHLY, CDR2 FYNNEI. The CDR3: CASSEDSHEQFF. The CDR3 coding sequence is TGTGCCAGCAGTGAGGACAGCCATGAGCAGTTCTTC.

This clonotype has more than one count but fewer than ten. The J gene is TRBJ2-7, the V gene TRBV10-3; 10 positions match TRBD2. V lost 6 bases, J lost 3 bases, and 2 bases stayed unmatched. The CDR3 extends over 13 amino acids. Germline assignment: CDR1 ENHRY and CDR2 SYGVKD. The CDR3 nucleotides read TGTGCCATCAGGGCTAGCGGGAGCTACGAGCAGTACTTC. Amino acid sequence: CAIRASGSYEQYF.

This clonotype was seen more than once but under ten times. The V call is TRBV27, the J call TRBJ2-7; D is uncertain. Trimming took 6 bases from V and 1 from J, leaving 10 bases between them. Germline V gives CDR1 MNHEY, CDR2 SMNVEV (reference sequence). The CDR3 spans 13 residues. CDR3 region: CASSPDFSYEQYF. CDR3 sequence (DNA): TGTGCCAGCAGCCCCGACTTTTCCTACGAGCAGTACTTC.

In this sample, this clonotype turned up a few times. The DNA for the CDR3 is TGTGCCAGCAGTGAAGAGGGGATGGCCGGGGAGCTGTTTTTT. Its protein is CASSEEGMAGELFF. The V gene is TRBV2, the J gene TRBJ2-2; D may be TRBD1 (5 bases). The V end lost 1 base, the J end lost 6 bases, and 9 bases lay between the germline ends. Germline V gene data show CDR1 as SNHLY and CDR2 as FYNNEI. There are 14 residues in the CDR3.

This chain joins TRBV6-4 and TRBJ2-3; the D gene could be TRBD1 or TRBD2 (5 bases each). CDR1 and CDR2 from the germline V gene are MRHNA and SNTAGT. The CDR3 sequence is 14 residues long. Trimming took off 2 bases at V and 4 bases at J, with 10 bases between the two ends. CDR3 coding DNA: TGTGCCAGCAGTGACCCCGGGGCTGCAGATACGCAGTATTTT. Its protein is CASSDPGAADTQYF.

This clonotype appeared a few times. In nucleotides, the CDR3 is TGTGCCAGCAGCCGAACCGGGACACCCACCTACGAGCAGTACTTC. Translation: CASSRTGTPTYEQYF. J is TRBJ2-7 and V is TRBV6-2 or TRBV6-3; D perhaps matches TRBD1 (6 bases). This CDR3 contains 15 residues. Germline V gene lookup returns CDR1 MNHEY and CDR2 SVGEGT. V lost 6 bases, J lost 2 bases, and 17 bases lay in between.

This clonotype has ten or more counts. DNA of the CDR3: TGTGCCAGCAGTCACGGACAGGGCGCTGAAGCTTTCTTT. Translating it yields CASSHGQGAEAFF. The rearrangement links TRBV6-2 or TRBV6-3 to TRBJ1-1; 8 bases fit TRBD1. CDR1 is MNHEY and CDR2 is SVGEGT in the germline V gene. The CDR3 covers 13 residues. The V and J ends lost 5 bases and 6 bases, in that order; junction bases with no gene match: 5.

Ten or more counts support this clonotype. The rearrangement uses TRBV7-2 and TRBJ1-2; D gene unclear. In germline, CDR1 is SGHTA, CDR2 FQGNSA. The length of the CDR3 is 15 residues. The germline V and J ends were trimmed by 0 bases and 5 bases, with 13 bases remaining between them. For the CDR3, the DNA is TGTGCCAGCAGCTTAGCCGGATTCTCCAGTTATGGCTACACCTTC. This gives the protein CASSLAGFSSYGYTF.

This clonotype was observed a handful of times. The genes are TRBV4-1 and TRBJ2-7; D remains ambiguous. The V gene's germline CDR1 is MGHRA and CDR2 YSYEKL. The CDR3 has 14 residues. V dropped 1 base and J dropped 2 bases, with 9 bases sitting between them. The CDR3 DNA sequence: TGCGCCAGCAGCCAAGCCGAAGGGCCCTACGAGCAGTACTTC. Translation gives CASSQAEGPYEQYF.